Here is one T cell receptor (beta chain) with its context. It has no known antigen specificity. Base quality data are lacking; no much larger clone is found one base away. TCR beta CDR3 regions were amplified from RNA transcripts. The first round of RT-PCR for the TCR CDR3 was performed with the HTBI primer set and the Qiagen OneStep RT-PCR kit. Libraries were constructed in a second round of multiplex PCR, after which size selection and purification were performed. The libraries were sequenced on an Illumina HiSeq2000 using paired-end 100 bp reads. The paper's processing steps were these. SOAPnuke was used to process the raw data, with reads discarded if the reads contained adapters or uncalled bases, had a mean Phred below 15, or lacked an exact constant-primer or identifier match. High-quality paired reads were merged using COPE v1.2.5, and each unique nucleotide sequence was defined as a clonotype. MiTCR v1.1 was used to align the clonotypes against IMGT TRBV, TRBD and TRBJ reference segments. Analysis was restricted to V-J combinations with a frequency above 0.0001, which covered roughly 99% of repertoires. The TCS score was defined as F50 (clonal expansion) divided by E x V (chaos), with BLOSUM62-based TCRdist calculated between CDR3 peptides within each V-J. Welch's t-statistics and random forest reduced 500 to 650 V-J features to under 15, which were used in a naive Bayes classifier (R e1071). TCRdb passed the public sequencing reads through fastp at Q25 and MiXCR, retaining productive beta sequences. For every CDR3 protein sequence, its rows merge into one entry that carries the most common genes and DNA. These V and J calls are TCRdb output, not the study's own analysis. This sample is represented by around 350,000 distinct CDR3 sequences; about 19% of them were singletons. 3% to 4.5% of the sample is in the top ten clones.

The record originates from a study of T cells in Graves' hyperthyroidism and ophthalmopathy (dated by TCRdb to about 2019). With regard to the full study: Peripheral blood samples were taken at initial diagnosis, before any treatment was given. Prospective prediction of ophthalmopathy was tested in an independent validation cohort of 18 to 20 hyperthyroidism patients and some 17 patients who later progressed to ophthalmopathy. To identify distinguishing TCR V-J signatures, a discovery cohort of 100 patients was used, comprising roughly 45 with Graves' ophthalmopathy and approximately 57 with stable Graves' hyperthyroidism. TCR Vbeta CDR3 sequencing of some 140 peripheral blood samples (over 40 ophthalmopathy, 75 hyperthyroidism and about 17 progressor patients) is reported in the paper. For training and testing, the roughly 93 patients in the discovery cohort were randomly divided in a 7:3 ratio. The study also compared thyroid tissue and blood T-cell repertoires from about 6 Graves' hyperthyroidism patients. After blood sampling, hyperthyroidism patients were treated with methimazole at a starting dose of 30 mg daily, and ophthalmopathy patients were treated with high-dose intravenous methylprednisolone. Results the study describes overall, beyond this receptor: In validation, progression to ophthalmopathy was predicted by the model with 65% to 71% sensitivity and roughly 72% specificity, a median of approximately 6.5 months before onset. Most expanded thyroid clonotypes (frequency above 0.001) were also found in blood, which suggests that blood repertoires may mirror thyroid immune responses. In cross-validation, a model built on a 13 V-J signature told ophthalmopathy apart from stable hyperthyroidism with under 90% sensitivity and around 83% specificity, and in testing the same model reached 80%/75%. Sample size was not statistically predetermined, and investigators were not blinded to group allocation.

Measured from the cysteine to the phenylalanine, the CDR3 is 14 residues long. Of all the DNA, just the CDR3 is kept, 42 bases in frame from base 1. V is shortened by 5 bases, J by 4 bases, and the region joining them spans 12 bases. A patient counted as having stable Graves' hyperthyroidism if no progression to ophthalmopathy occurred over 18 months of follow-up. Hyperthyroidism patients were newly diagnosed, had a disease duration of under 2 months, and were aged 18 to 65 years. Exclusion was applied to patients with uncontrolled infections, other autoimmune diseases, pregnancy or lactation. Diagnoses relied on clinical symptoms, serum thyroxine and TRAb, thyroid ultrasound and orbital computed tomography. Ficoll-Paque density gradient centrifugation was used to isolate PBMCs from approximately 10 ml of fresh peripheral blood. Total RNA was extracted using Trizol reagent, and RNA quality was assessed on an Agilent 2100 Bioanalyzer.

The chain was built from TRBV12-3 or TRBV12-4 and TRBJ1-5; the D gene cannot be resolved reliably. Sequencing was performed on blood. This receptor was obtained from a young woman with Graves' hyperthyroidism. The CDR3 loop reads CASSMAGENQPQHF. The sequence in DNA is TGTGCCAGCAGTATGGCAGGTGAGAATCAGCCCCAGCATTTT.